Listed below are T cell receptor beta chains from one sample, sequenced in a study of T cell repertoires in cytomegalovirus infection. MiXCR was run by TCRdb on the reads, yielding one entry per CDR3 protein. The repertoire has roughly 230,000 distinct CDR3 sequences, around 6.2% of them found once; the top ten carry around 6.5%. Sequences were obtained from PBMCs. These receptors were obtained from a human donor in good health (CMV status not recorded). Some clones in this sample may be carry-over from other donors' samples. The CDR3 runs from the conserved cysteine through the conserved F or W. Each record gives: J gene, D gene, clone size, V gene, CDR3 length, CDR3 protein, CDR3 DNA. A D gene is named only where the DNA matches it firmly. Size values are once, few and many counts, or a class for expanded clones, and some rows have none.

J: TRBJ2-1; D: TRBD2; size: -; V: TRBV12-3/TRBV12-4; length: 15; CDR3: CASNLAGGIYNEQFF; DNA: TGTGCCAGCAACCTAGCGGGAGGCATCTACAATGAGCAGTTCTTC
J: TRBJ1-1; D: -; size: many; V: TRBV29-1; length: 15; CDR3: CSAGGGWGMNTEAFF; DNA: TGCAGCGCCGGGGGGGGATGGGGCATGAACACTGAAGCTTTCTTT
J: TRBJ2-1; D: -; size: many; V: TRBV6-1; length: 14; CDR3: CASLTSSSYNEQFF; DNA: TGTGCCAGCTTGACTTCCAGCTCCTACAATGAGCAGTTCTTC
J: TRBJ2-3; D: TRBD1; size: many; V: TRBV7-2; length: 10; CDR3: CAGAGGTQYF; DNA: TGTGCCGGCGCAGGGGGTACGCAGTATTTT
J: TRBJ1-1; D: -; size: many; V: TRBV20-1; length: 13; CDR3: CSVPGRFISEAFF; DNA: TGCAGTGTCCCGGGACGGTTTATATCTGAAGCTTTCTTT
J: TRBJ2-3; D: -; size: many; V: TRBV12-3/TRBV12-4; length: 12; CDR3: CASCRGMDTQYF; DNA: TGTGCCAGCTGCAGGGGCATGGATACGCAGTATTTT
J: TRBJ1-2; D: -; size: -; V: TRBV20-1; length: 13; CDR3: CSASVGVRNGYTF; DNA: TGCAGTGCCTCAGTAGGGGTCAGGAATGGCTACACCTTC
J: TRBJ1-2; D: -; size: many; V: TRBV7-2; length: 14; CDR3: CASSLARDNYGYTF; DNA: TGTGCCAGCAGCTTAGCGCGGGATAACTATGGCTACACCTTC
J: TRBJ2-5; D: TRBD1; size: many; V: TRBV12-3/TRBV12-4; length: 18; CDR3: CASSLRPWDRGLQETQYF; DNA: TGTGCCAGCAGTCTACGCCCTTGGGACAGGGGACTCCAAGAGACCCAGTACTTC
J: TRBJ1-1; D: -; size: many; V: TRBV6-5; length: 14; CDR3: CASSYSKGGTEAFF; DNA: TGTGCCAGCAGTTACTCGAAGGGGGGCACTGAAGCTTTCTTT
J: TRBJ1-1; D: -; size: many; V: TRBV5-1; length: 12; CDR3: CASSSDRSEAFF; DNA: TGCGCCAGCAGCTCCGACAGGTCTGAAGCTTTCTTT
J: TRBJ1-5; D: -; size: many; V: TRBV12-3/TRBV12-4; length: 14; CDR3: CASSPISLTQPQHF; DNA: TGTGCCAGCAGTCCTATTTCTCTGACCCAGCCCCAGCATTTT
J: TRBJ2-7; D: -; size: many; V: TRBV7-2; length: 14; CDR3: CASSFGLYTSEQYF; DNA: TGTGCCAGCAGCTTCGGACTTTACACATCCGAGCAGTACTTC
J: TRBJ1-4; D: -; size: many; V: TRBV29-1; length: 13; CDR3: CSVYGQSNEKLFF; DNA: TGCAGCGTCTACGGACAGAGTAATGAAAAACTGTTTTTT
J: TRBJ1-3; D: -; size: many; V: TRBV12-3/TRBV12-4; length: 15; CDR3: CASSPGLVQRNTIYF; DNA: TGTGCCAGCAGTCCTGGGCTAGTCCAGAGAAACACCATATATTTT
J: TRBJ1-2; D: -; size: many; V: TRBV29-1; length: 10; CDR3: CSVFYYGYTF; DNA: TGCAGCGTTTTTTACTATGGCTACACCTTC
J: TRBJ1-3; D: -; size: many; V: TRBV28; length: 17; CDR3: CASCIGGSGNSGNTIYF; DNA: TGTGCCAGCTGCATTGGGGGCAGCGGAAATTCCGGAAACACCATATATTTT
J: TRBJ2-3; D: -; size: many; V: TRBV7-2; length: 12; CDR3: CASSLWGDTQYF; DNA: TGTGCCAGCAGCTTATGGGGAGATACGCAGTATTTT
J: TRBJ2-5; D: -; size: few; V: TRBV5-1; length: 13; CDR3: CASSLVQEETQYF; DNA: TGCGCCAGCAGCTTGGTACAGGAAGAGACCCAGTACTTC
J: TRBJ1-5; D: TRBD1; size: few; V: TRBV20-1; length: 15; CDR3: CSARLAGTVNQPQHF; DNA: TGCAGTGCTAGACTCGCCGGGACAGTCAATCAGCCCCAGCATTTT
J: TRBJ2-7; D: -; size: many; V: TRBV28; length: 13; CDR3: CASSFKGPGEQYF; DNA: TGTGCCAGCAGTTTCAAAGGACCTGGGGAGCAGTACTTC
J: TRBJ1-2; D: -; size: many; V: TRBV6-2/TRBV6-3; length: 11; CDR3: CASGQKHGYTF; DNA: TGTGCCAGCGGACAGAAGCATGGCTACACCTTC
J: TRBJ1-1; D: -; size: -; V: TRBV18; length: 16; CDR3: CASLSQREARGAEAFF; DNA: TGTGCCAGCTTATCCCAAAGGGAGGCAAGGGGGGCTGAAGCTTTCTTT
J: TRBJ2-1; D: TRBD1; size: many; V: TRBV27; length: 16; CDR3: CASSLEGASSYNEQFF; DNA: TGTGCCAGCAGTTTAGAGGGGGCCTCTTCCTACAATGAGCAGTTCTTC
J: TRBJ1-2; D: -; size: many; V: TRBV7-2; length: 14; CDR3: CASSSRTENYGYTF; DNA: TGTGCCAGCAGCTCCCGGACGGAAAACTATGGCTACACCTTC
J: TRBJ2-2; D: TRBD2; size: many; V: TRBV10-3; length: 15; CDR3: CAISPSGGPTGELFF; DNA: TGTGCCATCAGTCCTAGCGGGGGCCCCACCGGGGAGCTGTTTTTT
J: TRBJ2-1; D: -; size: many; V: TRBV28; length: 15; CDR3: CASSLGGSSYNEQFF; DNA: TGTGCCAGCAGTTTAGGGGGGTCCTCCTACAATGAGCAGTTCTTC
J: TRBJ1-5; D: -; size: many; V: TRBV28; length: 14; CDR3: CASSLFGGFQPQHF; DNA: TGTGCCAGCAGTTTATTCGGCGGGTTTCAGCCCCAGCATTTT
J: TRBJ1-1; D: -; size: many; V: TRBV6-2/TRBV6-3; length: 17; CDR3: CASSPRGRRLTDTEAFF; DNA: TGTGCCAGCAGCCCCCGCGGACGGCGCCTTACCGACACTGAAGCTTTCTTT
J: TRBJ1-3; D: -; size: many; V: TRBV7-9; length: 11; CDR3: CASSYGPPIYF; DNA: TGTGCCAGCAGTTACGGTCCCCCCATATATTTT
J: TRBJ1-5; D: TRBD1; size: many; V: TRBV19; length: 14; CDR3: CASSPQGAREPQHF; DNA: TGTGCCAGTAGTCCACAGGGGGCGAGGGAACCCCAGCATTTT
J: TRBJ2-1; D: TRBD2; size: many; V: TRBV11-2; length: 16; CDR3: CASSVTARGAYNEQFF; DNA: TGTGCCAGCAGTGTGACCGCGCGGGGGGCCTACAATGAGCAGTTCTTC
J: TRBJ1-4; D: -; size: many; V: TRBV19; length: 15; CDR3: CASSMEQATNEKLFF; DNA: TGTGCCAGTAGTATGGAGCAGGCAACTAATGAAAAACTGTTTTTT
J: TRBJ1-4; D: -; size: few; V: TRBV12-3/TRBV12-4; length: 11; CDR3: CASSLGGILFF; DNA: TGTGCCAGCAGTTTGGGGGGTATTCTGTTTTTT
J: TRBJ2-3; D: -; size: many; V: TRBV6-2/TRBV6-3; length: 17; CDR3: CASSYSQGPHATDTQYF; DNA: TGTGCCAGCAGTTACTCCCAGGGCCCTCATGCTACAGATACGCAGTATTTT
J: TRBJ1-5; D: -; size: many; V: TRBV7-2; length: 16; CDR3: CASSPFGGNSNQPQHF; DNA: TGTGCCAGCAGCCCCTTTGGGGGGAATAGCAATCAGCCCCAGCATTTT
J: TRBJ1-1; D: -; size: many; V: TRBV27; length: 11; CDR3: CASSFRGKAFF; DNA: TGTGCCAGCAGTTTCCGAGGAAAAGCTTTCTTT
J: TRBJ2-4; D: TRBD1; size: many; V: TRBV6-2/TRBV6-3; length: 17; CDR3: CASSTGTVLLAKNIQYF; DNA: TGTGCCAGCAGTACCGGGACAGTTTTACTAGCCAAAAACATTCAGTACTTC
J: TRBJ1-2; D: -; size: many; V: TRBV4-1; length: 14; CDR3: CASSQVTGTYGYTF; DNA: TGCGCCAGCAGCCAAGTGACAGGCACCTATGGCTACACCTTC
J: TRBJ1-1; D: TRBD1; size: many; V: TRBV7-3; length: 17; CDR3: CASSKTPRQGRNTEAFF; DNA: TGTGCCAGCAGCAAAACTCCCAGACAGGGAAGGAACACTGAAGCTTTCTTT
J: TRBJ1-1; D: -; size: many; V: TRBV12-3/TRBV12-4; length: 12; CDR3: CASSWGNSEAFF; DNA: TGTGCCAGCAGTTGGGGAAACAGTGAAGCTTTCTTT
J: TRBJ2-5; D: TRBD2; size: -; V: TRBV20-1; length: 13; CDR3: CSARGGGYETQYF; DNA: TGCAGTGCTAGGGGGGGGGGGTACGAGACCCAGTACTTC
J: TRBJ2-7; D: -; size: many; V: TRBV7-2; length: 14; CDR3: CASSLDDVSYEQYF; DNA: TGTGCCAGCAGCTTAGATGACGTGAGCTACGAGCAGTACTTC
J: TRBJ2-1; D: -; size: -; V: TRBV6-2/TRBV6-3; length: 16; CDR3: CASRPGRSETYNEQFF; DNA: TGTGCCAGCAGGCCGGGACGGTCCGAGACCTACAATGAGCAGTTCTTC
J: TRBJ2-7; D: TRBD1; size: -; V: TRBV7-8; length: 14; CDR3: CATTPPGQTYEQYF; DNA: TGTGCCACCACCCCCCCGGGACAGACCTACGAGCAGTACTTC
J: TRBJ2-5; D: TRBD2; size: many; V: TRBV20-1; length: 13; CDR3: CSARGAGQETQYF; DNA: TGCAGTGCTAGGGGAGCGGGGCAAGAGACCCAGTACTTC
J: TRBJ2-3; D: -; size: many; V: TRBV7-2; length: 15; CDR3: CASSLFGGSTDTQYF; DNA: TGTGCCAGCAGCCTTTTCGGCGGGAGCACAGATACGCAGTATTTT
J: TRBJ2-1; D: -; size: many; V: TRBV7-2; length: 16; CDR3: CASSLSGGGRANEQFF; DNA: TGTGCCAGCAGCTTAAGTGGAGGGGGCCGGGCGAATGAGCAGTTCTTC
J: TRBJ2-7; D: -; size: many; V: TRBV12-5; length: 11; CDR3: CASGFGREQYF; DNA: TGTGCTAGTGGTTTCGGGCGGGAGCAGTACTTC
J: TRBJ1-2; D: TRBD1; size: many; V: TRBV7-2; length: 14; CDR3: CASSKTGGGDGYTF; DNA: TGTGCCAGCAGCAAGACAGGGGGCGGCGATGGCTACACCTTC
J: TRBJ2-7; D: TRBD1; size: many; V: TRBV7-8; length: 9; CDR3: CASSPGQDF; DNA: TGTGCCAGCAGCCCCGGACAGGACTTC
J: TRBJ2-5; D: TRBD2; size: many; V: TRBV7-2; length: 15; CDR3: CASSFQRGGTETQYF; DNA: TGTGCCAGCAGCTTCCAGCGGGGGGGCACGGAGACCCAGTACTTC
J: TRBJ1-4; D: -; size: many; V: TRBV2; length: 14; CDR3: CASTWTSTNEKLFF; DNA: TGTGCCAGCACCTGGACGTCAACTAATGAAAAACTGTTTTTT